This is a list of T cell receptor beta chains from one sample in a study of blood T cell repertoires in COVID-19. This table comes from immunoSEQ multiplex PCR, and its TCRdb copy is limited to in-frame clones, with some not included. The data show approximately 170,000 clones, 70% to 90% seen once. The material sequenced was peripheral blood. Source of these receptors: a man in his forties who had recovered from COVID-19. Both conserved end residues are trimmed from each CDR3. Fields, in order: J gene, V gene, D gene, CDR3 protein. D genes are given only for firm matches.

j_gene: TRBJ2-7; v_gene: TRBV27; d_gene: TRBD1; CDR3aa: ASSQQGYEQY
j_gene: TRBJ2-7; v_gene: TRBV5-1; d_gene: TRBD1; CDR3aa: ASSSADRGLSEQY
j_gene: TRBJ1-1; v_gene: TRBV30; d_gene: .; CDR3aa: AWTLNTEAF
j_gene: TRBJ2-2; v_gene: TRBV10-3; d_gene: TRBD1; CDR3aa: AIRRTGDTGELF
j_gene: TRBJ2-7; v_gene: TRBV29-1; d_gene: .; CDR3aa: SARQGNAYEQY
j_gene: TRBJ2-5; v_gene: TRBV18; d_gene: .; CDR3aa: ASSRGTTGGETQY
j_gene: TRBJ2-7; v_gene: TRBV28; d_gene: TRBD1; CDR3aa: ASRYRDRGLYEQY
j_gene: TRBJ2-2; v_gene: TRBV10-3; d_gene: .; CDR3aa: AISLSGELF
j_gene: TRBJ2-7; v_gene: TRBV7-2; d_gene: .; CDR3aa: ASSSTGLTYEQY
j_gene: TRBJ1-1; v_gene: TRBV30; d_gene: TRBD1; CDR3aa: AWGQGNTEAF
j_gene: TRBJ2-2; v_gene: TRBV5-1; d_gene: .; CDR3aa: ASSPDGASTGELF
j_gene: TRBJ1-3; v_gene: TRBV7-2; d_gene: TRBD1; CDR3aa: ASSADRAGNTIY
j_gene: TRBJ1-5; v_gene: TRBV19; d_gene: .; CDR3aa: ASSVQTGQPQH
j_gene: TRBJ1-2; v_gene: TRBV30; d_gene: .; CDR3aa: AWGEEGGYYGYT
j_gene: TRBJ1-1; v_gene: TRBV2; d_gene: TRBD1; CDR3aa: ASIYPRDRVNTEAF
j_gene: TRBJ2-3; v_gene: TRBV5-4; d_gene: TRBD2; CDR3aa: ASSLAYGGGAPDTQY
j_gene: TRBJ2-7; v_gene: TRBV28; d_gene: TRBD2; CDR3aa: ASSGVSGVSYEQY
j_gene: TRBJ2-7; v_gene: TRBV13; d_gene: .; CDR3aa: ASSLGLGSSYEQY
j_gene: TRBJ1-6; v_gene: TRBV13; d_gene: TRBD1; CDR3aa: ASSLGDRDNSPLH
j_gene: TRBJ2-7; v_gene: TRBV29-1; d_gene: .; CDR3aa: SVEDHGDYEQY
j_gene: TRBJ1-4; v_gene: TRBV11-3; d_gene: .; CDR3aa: ASSADSIGEKLF
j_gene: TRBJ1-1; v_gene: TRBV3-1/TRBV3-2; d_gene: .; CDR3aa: ASSDPGRSAS
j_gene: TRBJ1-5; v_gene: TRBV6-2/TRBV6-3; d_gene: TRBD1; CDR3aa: ASSPGTGFNQPQH